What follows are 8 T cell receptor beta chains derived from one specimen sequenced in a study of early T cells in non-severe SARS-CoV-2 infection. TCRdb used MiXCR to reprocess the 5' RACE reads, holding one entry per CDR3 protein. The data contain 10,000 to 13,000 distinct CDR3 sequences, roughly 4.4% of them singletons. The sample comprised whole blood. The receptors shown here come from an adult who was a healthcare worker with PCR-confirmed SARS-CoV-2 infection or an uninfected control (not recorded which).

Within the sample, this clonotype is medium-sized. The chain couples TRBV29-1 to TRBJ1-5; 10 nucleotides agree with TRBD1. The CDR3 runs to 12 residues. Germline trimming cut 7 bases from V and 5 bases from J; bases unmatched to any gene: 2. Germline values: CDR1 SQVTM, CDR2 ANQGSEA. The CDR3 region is CSAGTGDQPQHF. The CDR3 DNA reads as TGCAGCGCTGGGACAGGGGATCAGCCCCAGCATTTT.

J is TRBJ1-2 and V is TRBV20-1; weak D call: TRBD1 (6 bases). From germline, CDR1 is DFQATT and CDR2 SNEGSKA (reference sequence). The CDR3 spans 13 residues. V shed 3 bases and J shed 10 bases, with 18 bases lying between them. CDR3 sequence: CSASIWGQDAYTF. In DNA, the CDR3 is TGCAGTGCTAGTATCTGGGGGCAGGATGCCTACACCTTC.

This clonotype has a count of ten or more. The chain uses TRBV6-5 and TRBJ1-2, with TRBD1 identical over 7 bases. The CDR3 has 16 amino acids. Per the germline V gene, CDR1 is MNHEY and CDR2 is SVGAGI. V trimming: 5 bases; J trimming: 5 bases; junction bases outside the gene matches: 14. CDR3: CASSTLRQGYTYGYTF. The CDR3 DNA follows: TGTGCCAGCAGTACCCTAAGACAGGGATATACGTATGGCTACACCTTC.

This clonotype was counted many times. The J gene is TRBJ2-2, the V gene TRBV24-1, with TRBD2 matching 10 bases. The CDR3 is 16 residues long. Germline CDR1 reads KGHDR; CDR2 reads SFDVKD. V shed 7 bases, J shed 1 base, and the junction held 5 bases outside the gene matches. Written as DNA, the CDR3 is TGTGCCACCAGCAATAGCGGGGGGCTGAACACCGGGGAGCTGTTTTTT. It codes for CATSNSGGLNTGELFF.

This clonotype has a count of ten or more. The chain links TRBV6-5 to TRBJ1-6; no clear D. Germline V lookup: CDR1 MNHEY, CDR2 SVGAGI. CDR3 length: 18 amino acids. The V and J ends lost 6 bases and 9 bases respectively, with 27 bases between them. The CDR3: CASSHRGKALIGGSPLHF. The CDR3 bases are TGTGCCAGCAGCCACCGGGGAAAGGCCCTGATCGGAGGTTCACCCCTCCACTTT.

The CDR3: CASRDSGDTQYF. CDR3 nucleotide sequence: TGCGCCAGCAGGGATTCGGGAGATACGCAGTATTTT. The V gene is TRBV5-1, the J gene TRBJ2-3; D is unclear. V lost 5 bases and J lost 5, with 9 bases in between. CDR3 length equals 12 residues. Germline V lookup: CDR1 SGHRS, CDR2 YFSETQ. The variable domain in full, completed from reference TRBV5-1 and TRBJ2-3, reads KAGVTQTPRYLIKTRGQQVTLSCSPISGHRSVSWYQQTPGQGLQFLFEYFSETQRNKGNFPGRFSGRQFSNSRSEMNVSTLELGDSALYLCASRDSGDTQYFGPGTRLTVL.

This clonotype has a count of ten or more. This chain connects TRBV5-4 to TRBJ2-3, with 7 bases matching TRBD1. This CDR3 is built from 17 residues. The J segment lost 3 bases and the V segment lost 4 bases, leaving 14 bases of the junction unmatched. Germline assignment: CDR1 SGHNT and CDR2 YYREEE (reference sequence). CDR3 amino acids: CASSEQGRKEGTDTQYF. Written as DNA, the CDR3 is TGTGCCAGCAGCGAACAGGGGCGCAAGGAAGGGACAGATACGCAGTATTTT.

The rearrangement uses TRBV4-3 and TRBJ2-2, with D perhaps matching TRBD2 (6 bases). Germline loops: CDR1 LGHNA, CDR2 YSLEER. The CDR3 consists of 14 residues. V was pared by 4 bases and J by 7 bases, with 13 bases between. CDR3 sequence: CASSLGGVSGELFF. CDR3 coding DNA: TGCGCCAGCAGCCTCGGAGGGGTGAGCGGGGAGCTGTTTTTT.